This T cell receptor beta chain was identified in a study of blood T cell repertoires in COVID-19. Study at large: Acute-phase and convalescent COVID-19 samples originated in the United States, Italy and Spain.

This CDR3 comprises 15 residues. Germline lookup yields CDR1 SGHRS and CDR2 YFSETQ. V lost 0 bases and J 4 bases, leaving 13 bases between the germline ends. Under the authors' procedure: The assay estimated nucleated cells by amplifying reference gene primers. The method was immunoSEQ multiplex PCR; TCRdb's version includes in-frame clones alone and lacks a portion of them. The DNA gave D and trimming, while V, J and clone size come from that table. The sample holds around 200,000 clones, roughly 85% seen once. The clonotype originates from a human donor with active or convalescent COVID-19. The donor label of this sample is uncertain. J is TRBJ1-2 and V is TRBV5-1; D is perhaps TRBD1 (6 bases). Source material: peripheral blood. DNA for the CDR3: TGCGCCAGCAGCTTGGGAGATGGGGGGGCCTATGGCTACACCTTC. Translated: CASSLGDGGAYGYTF.